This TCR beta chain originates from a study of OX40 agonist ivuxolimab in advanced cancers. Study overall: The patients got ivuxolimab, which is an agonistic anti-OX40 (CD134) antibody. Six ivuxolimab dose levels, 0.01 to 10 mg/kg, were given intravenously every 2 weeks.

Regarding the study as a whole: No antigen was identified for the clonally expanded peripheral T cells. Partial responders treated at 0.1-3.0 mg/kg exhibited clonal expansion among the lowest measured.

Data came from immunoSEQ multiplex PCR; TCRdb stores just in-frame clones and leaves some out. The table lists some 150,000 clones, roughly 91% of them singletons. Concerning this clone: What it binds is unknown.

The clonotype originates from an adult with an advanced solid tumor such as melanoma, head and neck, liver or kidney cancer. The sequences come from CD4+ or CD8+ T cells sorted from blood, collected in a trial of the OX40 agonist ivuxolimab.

DNA for the CDR3: TGTGCCAGCAGTTTATCCCCCTCTGGGTACAATCAGCCCCAGCATTTT. Protein product: CASSLSPSGYNQPQHF. The chain joins TRBV27 to TRBJ1-5; no clear D. Trimming pared 0 bases from V and 3 bases from J, leaving 12 bases between. Germline loops: CDR1 MNHEY, CDR2 SMNVEV (reference sequence). The CDR3 is made up of 16 amino acids.